The clone carrying this T cell receptor (beta chain) was picked up one time. The sample originates from a study of blood T cell repertoires in COVID-19. Trimming cost V 6 bases and J 0 bases, with 12 bases left between them. The CDR3 loop spans 16 amino acids. Germline assignment: CDR1 MNHEY and CDR2 SVGEGT. Only in-frame clones appear in the TCRdb table, and some are missing; sequencing was by immunoSEQ multiplex PCR. The sample comprises roughly 61,000 clones, around 90% of which are singletons, and approximately 15% rests with the top ten. The chain carries TRBV6-2 or TRBV6-3 and TRBJ1-6; D is undetermined. Sequenced input: peripheral blood. This clonotype was sampled from a man older than 75 with acute or convalescent COVID-19. The CDR3 DNA reads as TGTGCCAGCAGCCCTCGACGGGACTCCTATAATTCACCCCTCCACTTT. Translation gives CASSPRRDSYNSPLHF.